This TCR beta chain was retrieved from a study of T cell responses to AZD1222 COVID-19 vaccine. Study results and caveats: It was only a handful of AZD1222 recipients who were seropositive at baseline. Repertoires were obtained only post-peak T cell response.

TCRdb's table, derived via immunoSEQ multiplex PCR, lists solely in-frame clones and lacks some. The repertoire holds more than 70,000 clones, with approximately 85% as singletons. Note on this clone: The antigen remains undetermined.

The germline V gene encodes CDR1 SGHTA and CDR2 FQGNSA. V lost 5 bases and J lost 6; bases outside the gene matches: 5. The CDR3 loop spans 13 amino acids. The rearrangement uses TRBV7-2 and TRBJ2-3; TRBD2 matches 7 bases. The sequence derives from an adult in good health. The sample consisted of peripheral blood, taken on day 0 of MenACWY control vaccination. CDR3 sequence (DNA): TGTGCCAGCAGCACCCCAGCGGGGGATACGCAGTATTTT. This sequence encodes CASSTPAGDTQYF. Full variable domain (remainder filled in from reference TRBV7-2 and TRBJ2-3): GAGVSQSPSNKVTEKGKDVELRCDPISGHTALYWYRQSLGQGLEFLIYFQGNSAPDKSGLPSDRFSAERTGGSVSTLTIQRTQQEDSAVYLCASSTPAGDTQYFGPGTRLTVL.